Below, one T cell receptor (beta chain) is given with its context. The antigen remains undetermined. This record comes from a study of cytomegalovirus exposure and HLA in healthy donors. Findings of the study overall: Earlier analysis yielded a pattern in which most TCR beta V segments were productive about 90% or about 30% of the time.

Researchers ran the PCR with 60 Vbeta and 13 Jbeta primers. Generated by immunoSEQ multiplex PCR, the TCRdb table keeps only in-frame clones and is missing some. The sample has 200,000 to 250,000 clones; 77% are singletons. J gave up 6 bases and V 3 bases, and 7 bases lay outside the gene matches. Germline loops: CDR1 SGHVS, CDR2 FNYEAQ. CDR3 size: 17 residues. The chain carries TRBV7-6 and TRBJ2-3; TRBD2 matches 15 bases. The clonotype was recovered from a woman aged 55-70 years in good health and CMV-seropositive. Specimen: PBMCs. CDR3 in DNA: TGTGCCAGCAGCTTGCGGACTAGCGGGGGGGCTGGGGATACGCAGTATTTT. The encoded protein is CASSLRTSGGAGDTQYF. Looking up the rest from reference TRBV7-6 and TRBJ2-3 gives the full variable domain: GAGVSQSPRYKVTKRGQDVALRCDPISGHVSLYWYRQALGQGPEFLTYFNYEAQQDKSGLPNDRFSAERPEGSISTLTIQRTEQRDSAMYRCASSLRTSGGAGDTQYFGPGTRLTVL.